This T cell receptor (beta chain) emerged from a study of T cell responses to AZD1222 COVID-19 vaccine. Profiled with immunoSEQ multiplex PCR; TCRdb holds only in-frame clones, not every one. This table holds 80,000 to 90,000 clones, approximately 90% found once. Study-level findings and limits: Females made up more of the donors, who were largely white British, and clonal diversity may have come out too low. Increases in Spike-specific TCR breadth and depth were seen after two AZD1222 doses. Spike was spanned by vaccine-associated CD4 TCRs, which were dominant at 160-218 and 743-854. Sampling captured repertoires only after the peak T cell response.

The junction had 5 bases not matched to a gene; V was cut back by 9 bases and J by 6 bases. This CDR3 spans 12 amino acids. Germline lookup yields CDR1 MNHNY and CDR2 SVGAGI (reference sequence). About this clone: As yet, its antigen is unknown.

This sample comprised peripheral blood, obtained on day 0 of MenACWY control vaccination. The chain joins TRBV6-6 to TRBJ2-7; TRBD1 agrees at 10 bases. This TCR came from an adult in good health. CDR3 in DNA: TGTGCCAGTGGACAGGGGGGGGTCGAGCAGTACTTC. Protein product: CASGQGGVEQYF.